This entry lists 27 T cell receptor beta chains sequenced from one sample in a study of blood T cell repertoires in COVID-19. Some clones are missing from TCRdb's copy, which holds only in-frame ones; the method was immunoSEQ multiplex PCR. This table holds 270,000 or so clones, approximately 90% found once. Material: peripheral blood. These receptors came from a man in his forties with acute or convalescent COVID-19.

The chain recombines TRBV10-3 with TRBJ1-2; TRBD1 aligns across 8 bases. Germline CDR1 and CDR2: ENHRY and SYGVKD. V was pared by 4 bases and J by 1 base, with 5 bases of the junction left unmatched. This CDR3 is built from 15 residues. The CDR3 is CAISGGTGSNYGYTF. Here the CDR3 DNA reads TGTGCCATCAGTGGGGGGACAGGAAGTAACTATGGCTACACCTTC.

This sequence joins TRBV9 and TRBJ2-3; D is perhaps TRBD2 (5 bases). This CDR3 has 17 residues. V lost 0 bases and J lost 3, with 17 bases in between. The germline CDR1 and CDR2 sequences are SGDLS and YYNGEE. The CDR3 nucleotides read TGTGCCAGCAGCGTAGAGTTAGGGCTAGCCGGGACAGATACGCAGTATTTT. Residues: CASSVELGLAGTDTQYF.

The chain joins TRBV7-2 to TRBJ1-2; no clear D. This CDR3 is 13 amino acids long. V was shortened by 1 base and J by 3 bases, with 6 bases between the two germline ends. Germline-derived CDR1 and CDR2 are SGHTA and FQGNSA. CDR3 sequence (DNA): TGTGCCAGCAGCTTAGACGGAGACTATGGCTACACCTTC. It encodes CASSLDGDYGYTF. Complete variable domain (other parts from reference TRBV7-2 and TRBJ1-2): GAGVSQSPSNKVTEKGKDVELRCDPISGHTALYWYRQSLGQGLEFLIYFQGNSAPDKSGLPSDRFSAERTGGSVSTLTIQRTQQEDSAVYLCASSLDGDYGYTFGSGTRLTVV.

The chain couples TRBV19 to TRBJ1-2, with TRBD1 matching over 7 bases. CDR3 length: 14 residues. Germline V gene sequence: CDR1 LNHDA, CDR2 SQIVND (reference sequence). V gave up 8 bases and J gave up 7 bases; unmatched junction bases: 13. The CDR3 DNA follows: TGTGCCAGTCGGGGACAGCCAAGACTGGGTGGCTACACCTTC. Protein sequence: CASRGQPRLGGYTF.

V usage is TRBV6-5 and J usage is TRBJ2-2; no reliable D call. The V gene lost 7 bases and the J gene lost 2 bases, with 11 bases spanning the gap. Germline CDR1 is MNHEY and CDR2 is SVGAGI. This CDR3 comprises 14 residues. As DNA, the CDR3 is TGTGCCAGCAAGACACGATTCAACACCGGGGAGCTGTTTTTT. Amino acid sequence: CASKTRFNTGELFF.

This clone has just one count. The V call is TRBV5-1, the J call TRBJ2-3; D perhaps matches TRBD2 (6 bases). Germline V CDR1 and CDR2: SGHRS, YFSETQ. Trimming cost V 3 bases and J 0 bases, with 11 bases left between them. The CDR3 totals 15 residues. CDR3 in DNA: TGCGCCAGCAGCTCTAGCGCGGGAAGCACAGATACGCAGTATTTT. As protein: CASSSSAGSTDTQYF.

The chain has TRBV6-5 and TRBJ2-2; tentatively, D is TRBD1 (6 bases). The length of the CDR3 is 14 residues. V was shortened by 5 bases and J by 6 bases, with 13 bases between the two germline ends. The germline V gene has CDR1 MNHEY and CDR2 SVGAGI. CDR3: CASSIQGTAGELFF. Here the CDR3 DNA reads TGTGCCAGCAGTATACAGGGTACGGCCGGGGAGCTGTTTTTT.

This chain joins TRBV11-2 and TRBJ1-5, with a weak D call TRBD1 (6 bases). The CDR3 length is 16 residues. Germline values: CDR1 SGHAT, CDR2 FQNNGV. V dropped 3 bases and J dropped 6 bases, with 18 bases sitting between them. The CDR3 is CASSLPLQGSGQPQHF. The CDR3 DNA reads TGTGCCAGCAGCTTGCCCCTACAGGGTTCAGGTCAGCCCCAGCATTTT.

The rearrangement joins TRBV28 to TRBJ2-3; 12 bases agree with TRBD1. Germline V gene sequence: CDR1 MDHEN, CDR2 SYDVKM. The J segment lost 6 bases and the V segment lost 6 bases, leaving 7 bases of the junction unmatched. CDR3 length: 15 amino acids. CDR3 loop: CASRGQGAGLDTQYF. The CDR3 nucleotides are TGTGCCAGCAGGGGACAGGGGGCGGGATTGGATACGCAGTATTTT.

The CDR3 loop is CAWKGQGMSTGELFF. The CDR3 coding sequence is TGTGCCTGGAAAGGACAGGGGATGAGCACCGGGGAGCTGTTTTTT. V and J are TRBV30 and TRBJ2-2; 9 nucleotides line up with TRBD1. Germline loops: CDR1 GTSNPN, CDR2 SVGIG (reference sequence). This CDR3 comprises 15 residues. V lost 4 bases, J lost 4 bases, and 7 bases stayed unmatched.

The rearrangement joins TRBV9 to TRBJ1-3, with D unclear. From germline, CDR1 is SGDLS and CDR2 YYNGEE. This CDR3 spans 14 amino acids. The germline V and J ends were trimmed by 0 bases and 10 bases, with 14 bases remaining between them. The CDR3 bases are TGTGCCAGCAGCGTAGGGGTTTCTGAACAGACCATATATTTT. Encoded protein: CASSVGVSEQTIYF.

In DNA, the CDR3 is TGTGCCATGGGACAGGGAGCGGCAGATACGCAGTATTTT. Protein sequence: CAMGQGAADTQYF. V gene TRBV6-5 combines with J gene TRBJ2-3; 9 bases are a match to TRBD1. Per germline, CDR1 MNHEY and CDR2 SVGAGI. The trim removed 10 bases at V and 4 bases at J, leaving 6 bases unmatched. The CDR3 consists of 13 residues.

This clone has more than one count but fewer than ten. J is TRBJ1-1 and V is TRBV7-2, with D possibly being TRBD1 (5 bases). This CDR3 spans 15 amino acids. CDR1 is SGHTA, CDR2 FQGNSA, per germline. Between the trimmed V and J ends, which lost 2 bases and 4 bases, there was a span of 14 bases. The CDR3 is CASSLSVQAFTEAFF. The CDR3 nucleotides read TGTGCCAGCAGCTTAAGTGTACAGGCCTTCACTGAAGCTTTCTTT. Filled out from reference TRBV7-2 and TRBJ1-1, the complete variable domain reads GAGVSQSPSNKVTEKGKDVELRCDPISGHTALYWYRQSLGQGLEFLIYFQGNSAPDKSGLPSDRFSAERTGGSVSTLTIQRTQQEDSAVYLCASSLSVQAFTEAFFGQGTRLTVV.

This chain joins TRBV29-1 and TRBJ1-2; D may be TRBD1 (6 bases). The length of the CDR3 is 12 residues. Trimming took off 6 bases at V and 4 bases at J, with 12 bases between the two ends. The germline gives CDR1 SQVTM, CDR2 ANQGSEA. The CDR3 DNA reads as TGCAGCGTGGGCGGACAGTTCTATGGCTACACCTTC. It translates to CSVGGQFYGYTF. The complete variable domain, with remaining parts taken from reference TRBV29-1 and TRBJ1-2, reads SAVISQKPSRDICQRGTSLTIQCQVDSQVTMMFWYRQQPGQSLTLIATANQGSEATYESGFVIDKFPISRPNLTFSTLTVSNMSPEDSSIYLCSVGGQFYGYTFGSGTRLTVV.

The rearrangement joins TRBV27 to TRBJ2-7, with 9 bases aligning to TRBD1. V gave up 4 bases and J gave up 7 bases; unmatched junction bases: 14. The CDR3 runs 16 residues. Looked up from germline, CDR1 is MNHEY and CDR2 is SMNVEV (reference sequence). In DNA form, the CDR3 reads TGTGCCAGCAGTTCCCCAAGCCGGGACAGGGATGGGGAGCAGTACTTC. Translated, it gives CASSSPSRDRDGEQYF.

This sequence joins TRBV7-9 and TRBJ1-1; D not certain. V was clipped by 1 base and J by 4 bases, with 7 bases between them. Germline values: CDR1 SEHNR, CDR2 FQNEAQ (reference sequence). This CDR3 comprises 13 residues. CDR3 residues: CASSLDPSTEAFF. CDR3 nucleotides: TGTGCCAGCAGCTTAGATCCGAGCACTGAAGCTTTCTTT.

This chain's CDR3 is CASSRWTSQYPDTQYF. CDR3 in DNA: TGCGCCAGCAGCCGTTGGACTAGTCAGTATCCAGATACGCAGTATTTT. The chain recombines TRBV5-1 with TRBJ2-3; 7 bases align to TRBD2. The germline V gene encodes CDR1 SGHRS and CDR2 YFSETQ. Trimming cost V 4 bases and J 4 bases; bases outside gene matches: 12. There are 16 residues in the CDR3.

The chain recombines TRBV24-1 with TRBJ1-1; D gene unclear. Germline V gene data show CDR1 as KGHDR and CDR2 as SFDVKD. This CDR3 spans 13 amino acids. Trimming cost V 3 bases and J 9 bases, with 13 bases left between them. CDR3 sequence: CATSDPVEGKAFF. CDR3 nucleotides: TGTGCCACCAGTGATCCTGTCGAGGGCAAAGCTTTCTTT.

Details on this clone: The same CDR3 can be traced to other DNA sequences in this sample. The chain is built from TRBV9 and TRBJ1-1; 7 bases agree with TRBD1. The CDR3 is 14 amino acids. Germline values: CDR1 SGDLS, CDR2 YYNGEE. J gave up 5 bases and V 4 bases, and 8 bases lay outside the gene matches. The CDR3 protein is CASSPRTRGTEAFF. The CDR3 DNA reads TGTGCCAGCAGCCCACGCACCAGGGGGACTGAAGCTTTCTTT.

The rearrangement uses TRBV10-3 and TRBJ1-3; maybe TRBD1 (6 bases). Germline V lookup: CDR1 ENHRY, CDR2 SYGVKD. The germline V and J ends were trimmed by 8 bases and 2 bases, with 13 bases remaining between them. The length of the CDR3 is 14 residues. The CDR3 DNA follows: TGTGCCATCGAGGGGCAGGGGCCTGGAAACACCATATATTTT. It translates to CAIEGQGPGNTIYF.

About this clone: This specimen includes other DNA sequences encoding the same CDR3. V gene TRBV29-1 combines with J gene TRBJ1-1; TRBD1 aligns across 7 bases. With V trimmed by 5 bases and J by 0 bases, 3 bases remained unmatched. Germline-derived CDR1 and CDR2 are SQVTM and ANQGSEA. The CDR3 totals 13 residues. This CDR3 is CSVRQGLNTEAFF. CDR3 coding DNA: TGCAGCGTTCGACAGGGCCTGAACACTGAAGCTTTCTTT.

The chain carries TRBV27 and TRBJ2-7; D unresolved. Germline V lookup: CDR1 MNHEY, CDR2 SMNVEV (reference sequence). This CDR3 is built from 11 residues. V lost 6 bases, J lost 4 bases, and 7 bases lay in between. For the CDR3, the DNA is TGTGCCAGCAGAACAGAATACGAGCAGTACTTC. Its translation: CASRTEYEQYF.

The gene calls are TRBV11-3 and TRBJ1-6; maybe TRBD1 (6 bases). Germline V gene data show CDR1 as SGHNT and CDR2 as YENEEA. The CDR3 covers 13 residues. V was cut by 5 bases and J by 11 bases, with 13 bases left in between. In DNA form, the CDR3 reads TGTGCCAGCAGCCGGACAGCCTCCGCACCCCTCCACTTT. Amino acid sequence: CASSRTASAPLHF.

The CDR3 DNA follows: TGTGCCAGCAGCCAAGGTCACGACAGGGGCCTTGAAGCTTTCTTT. This gives the protein CASSQGHDRGLEAFF. The chain uses TRBV3-1 (or the pseudogene TRBV3-2) and TRBJ1-1, with 8 bases aligning to TRBD1. Losses at the gene ends were 1 base for V and 7 bases for J; bases not matched to a gene: 8. Germline CDR1 and CDR2: LGHDT and YNNKEL (reference sequence). This CDR3 comprises 15 residues.

The chain uses TRBV18 and TRBJ1-2, with 8 bases matching TRBD1. This CDR3 spans 13 amino acids. J gave up 4 bases and V 3 bases, and 1 base lay outside the gene matches. The V gene's germline CDR1 is KGHSH and CDR2 LQKENI. CDR3 bases: TGTGCCAGCTCACCGGGACAGGCCTATGGCTACACCTTC. Residues: CASSPGQAYGYTF. Supplemented by reference TRBV18 and TRBJ1-2, the full variable domain reads NAGVMQNPRHLVRRRGQEARLRCSPMKGHSHVYWYRQLPEEGLKFMVYLQKENIIDESGMPKERFSAEFPKEGPSILRIQQVVRGDSAAYFCASSPGQAYGYTFGSGTRLTVV.

V usage is TRBV6-2 or TRBV6-3 and J usage is TRBJ1-2; weak D call: TRBD1 (6 bases). Germline CDR1 MNHEY, CDR2 SVGEGT. Trimming took 5 bases from V and 8 from J, leaving 21 bases between them. The CDR3 has 15 residues. The chain's CDR3 is CASSTQGRDLGGYTF. The CDR3 coding sequence is TGTGCCAGCAGTACACAGGGACGTGACTTAGGAGGCTACACCTTC.

CDR3 sequence (DNA): TGTGCCTGGAGCCGCGCCACAGATACGCAGTATTTT. It specifies CAWSRATDTQYF. The chain combines TRBV30 with TRBJ2-3; D call uncertain. V lost 3 bases to trimming and J lost 2 bases, with 6 bases between them. This CDR3 comprises 12 residues. Per germline, CDR1 GTSNPN and CDR2 SVGIG (reference sequence). Variable domain in full (rest from reference TRBV30 and TRBJ2-3): SQTIHQWPATLVQPVGSPLSLECTVEGTSNPNLYWYRQAAGRGLQLLFYSVGIGQISSEVPQNLSASRPQDRQFILSSKKLLLSDSGFYLCAWSRATDTQYFGPGTRLTVL.